The clone carrying this TCR beta chain showed up many times. Its target is not known. The authors made cDNA by 5'RACE with 10-nucleotide random UMIs. TCRdb fed the 5' RACE reads into MiXCR, producing one record per CDR3 protein. The data contain 20,000 to 25,000 distinct CDR3 sequences, less than 8% of them singletons. The entry originates in a study of neurological immune-mediated disorders. The V gene's germline CDR1 is SNHLY and CDR2 FYNNEI. The CDR3 loop spans 18 amino acids. V trimming: 0 bases; J trimming: 7 bases; junction bases outside the gene matches: 12. Findings of the study overall: The study found the most TCR clonal expansion in HTLV-1-associated myelopathy and the least in multiple sclerosis, below healthy controls. Among expanded clones, no CDR3 amino acid sequences were shared across subjects, a pattern suggesting private repertoires in all groups.

Sequencing was performed on CD8+ T cells from blood. The clonotype comes from a man younger than 35 in good health. The chain couples TRBV2 to TRBJ2-1, with 10 bases lining up with TRBD1. In nucleotides, the CDR3 is TGTGCCAGCAGTGAAGCGGTATGGGGGACAGGGGTTTGGAATGAGCAGTTCTTC. Protein sequence: CASSEAVWGTGVWNEQFF.